One and the same sample provided the 19 T cell receptor beta chains below, sequenced in a study of blood T cell repertoires in COVID-19. Assay used: immunoSEQ multiplex PCR; TCRdb lists only in-frame clones, some missing. The sample lists about 150,000 clones, about 90% occurring once. Sequencing was done on a sample of peripheral blood. These receptor sequences come from a woman in her seventies with acute or convalescent COVID-19.

V is TRBV7-9 and J is TRBJ1-2, with TRBD1 matching over 7 bases. The CDR3 spans 13 residues. The germline V gene has CDR1 SEHNR and CDR2 FQNEAQ (reference sequence). Unmatched junction bases numbered 2, after V lost 5 bases and J lost 2 bases. The DNA of the CDR3 is TGTGCCAGCAGCAGGGGACAGAACTATGGCTACACCTTC. Translation: CASSRGQNYGYTF.

The chain is built from TRBV12-3 or TRBV12-4 and TRBJ1-1, with a weak D call TRBD1 (6 bases). This CDR3 region has 12 residues. V was shortened by 6 bases and J by 6 bases, with 11 bases between the two germline ends. The CDR3 DNA reads TGTGCCAGCAGGCAGACAGGTTCTGAAGCTTTCTTT. The encoded protein is CASRQTGSEAFF.

V gene TRBV30 combines with J gene TRBJ2-5; 10 nucleotides agree with TRBD2. V was clipped by 4 bases and J by 5 bases; unmatched bases: 7. CDR1 GTSNPN and CDR2 SVGIG come from the germline V gene (reference sequence). The CDR3 has 14 residues. The chain's CDR3 is CAWMSGGVRETQYF. In DNA, the CDR3 is TGTGCCTGGATGAGCGGGGGGGTCCGGGAGACCCAGTACTTC.

The chain recombines TRBV2 with TRBJ2-5, with 13 bases lining up with TRBD2. Germline V gives CDR1 SNHLY, CDR2 FYNNEI. J gave up 5 bases and V 1 base, and 4 bases lay outside the gene matches. The CDR3 totals 16 residues. The CDR3 protein is CASSEVLAGGRETQYF. CDR3 bases: TGTGCCAGCAGTGAAGTACTAGCGGGGGGGCGGGAGACCCAGTACTTC.

The rearrangement uses TRBV7-9 and TRBJ1-2, with D hard to call. The CDR3 runs 14 residues. CDR1 SEHNR and CDR2 FQNEAQ come from the germline V gene (reference sequence). The V end was cut by 2 bases, the J end by 1 base, with 8 bases between. The CDR3 here is CASSLSNNNYGYTF. CDR3 sequence (DNA): TGTGCCAGCAGCTTATCGAACAATAACTATGGCTACACCTTC.

This chain joins TRBV7-2 and TRBJ1-5, with 7 bases matching TRBD1. The V gene end was trimmed by 6 bases and the J gene end by 3 bases; junction bases not matched to a gene: 8. The CDR3 has 15 amino acids. From germline, CDR1 is SGHTA and CDR2 FQGNSA. The CDR3 here is CASSQRGTVNQPQHF. CDR3 bases: TGTGCCAGCAGTCAGAGGGGGACAGTCAATCAGCCCCAGCATTTT.

The chain links TRBV3-1 (or the pseudogene TRBV3-2) to TRBJ2-2; no firm D call. The germline V and J ends were trimmed by 3 bases and 7 bases, with 12 bases remaining between them. This CDR3 is built from 14 residues. Germline lookup yields CDR1 LGHDT and CDR2 YNNKEL (reference sequence). DNA for the CDR3: TGTGCCAGCAGCCAGCCAGCGTGGAACGGGGAGCTGTTTTTT. This translates into CASSQPAWNGELFF.

The rearrangement uses TRBV7-9 and TRBJ2-5; 8 bases line up with TRBD2. From germline, CDR1 is SEHNR and CDR2 FQNEAQ (reference sequence). This CDR3 has 15 residues. V lost 5 bases and J lost 2; bases outside the gene matches: 7. CDR3 region: CASSPTLAGQETQYF. The CDR3 nucleotides are TGTGCCAGCAGCCCAACCTTAGCGGGACAAGAGACCCAGTACTTC.

V gene TRBV6-5 combines with J gene TRBJ1-2; 8 bases are a match to TRBD1. This CDR3 contains 15 residues. The junction had 7 bases not matched to a gene; V was cut back by 2 bases and J by 5 bases. CDR1 is MNHEY and CDR2 is SVGAGI in the germline V gene. The DNA of the CDR3 is TGTGCCAGCAGTTACGGACAGGGTCGTGTATATGGCTACACCTTC. Its protein is CASSYGQGRVYGYTF.

The sample holds a few counts of this clone. The gene calls are TRBV7-2 and TRBJ2-5; 15 bases agree with TRBD2. CDR3 size: 18 residues. Trimming took 4 bases from V and 1 from J; bases not matched to a gene: 7. Germline V gene data show CDR1 as SGHTA and CDR2 as FQGNSA. CDR3 in DNA: TGTGCCAGCAGCTCCCCTGGACTAGCGGGGGGGCCCCAAGAGACCCAGTACTTC. It yields the protein CASSSPGLAGGPQETQYF.

V gene TRBV7-2 combines with J gene TRBJ1-5; TRBD1 might be the D (6 bases). V lost 5 bases and J lost 0, with 11 bases in between. The germline gives CDR1 SGHTA, CDR2 FQGNSA. The CDR3 extends over 15 amino acids. The CDR3 protein is CASSPRGYSNQPQHF. In nucleotides, the CDR3 is TGTGCCAGCAGCCCTAGGGGGTATAGCAATCAGCCCCAGCATTTT.

The rearrangement joins TRBV4-2 to TRBJ1-4; D possibly corresponds to TRBD1 (6 bases). CDR1 is LGHNA and CDR2 is YNFKEQ in the germline V gene. CDR3 length: 17 amino acids. V shed 1 base and J shed 5 bases, with 17 bases lying between them. CDR3 DNA sequence: TGTGCCAGCAGCCAAGCGACGGCCGGGACAAGGAATGAAAAACTGTTTTTT. It specifies CASSQATAGTRNEKLFF.

This clone is a singleton in its sample. The V gene is TRBV29-1, the J gene TRBJ2-6; 7 bases match TRBD2. The germline V gene has CDR1 SQVTM and CDR2 ANQGSEA. Trimming at V came to 7 bases and at J to 1 base, leaving 10 bases not matched to a gene. This CDR3 region has 16 residues. In DNA form, the CDR3 reads TGCAGCGAGGGAGGGGATCCACCGTCTGGGGCCAACGTCCTGACTTTC. This sequence encodes CSEGGDPPSGANVLTF. The variable domain in full, with the rest retrieved from reference TRBV29-1 and TRBJ2-6, is SAVISQKPSRDICQRGTSLTIQCQVDSQVTMMFWYRQQPGQSLTLIATANQGSEATYESGFVIDKFPISRPNLTFSTLTVSNMSPEDSSIYLCSEGGDPPSGANVLTFGAGSRLTVL.

The chain links TRBV7-9 to TRBJ2-1; 12 bases align to TRBD2. The V segment lost 4 bases and the J segment 2 bases; nucleotides outside the gene matches: 3. CDR3 length: 16 amino acids. In germline, CDR1 is SEHNR, CDR2 FQNEAQ (reference sequence). CDR3 amino acids: CASSSTSGRTYNEQFF. The CDR3 DNA sequence: TGTGCCAGCAGCTCTACTAGCGGGAGGACCTACAATGAGCAGTTCTTC.

The chain couples TRBV5-1 to TRBJ2-1, with 7 bases matching TRBD1. The germline V gene encodes CDR1 SGHRS and CDR2 YFSETQ. J was trimmed by 0 bases and V by 0 bases; bases with no gene match: 3. This CDR3 is built from 16 residues. The DNA for the CDR3 is TGCGCCAGCAGCTTGGTGGACAGGAGCTCCTACAATGAGCAGTTCTTC. Translating gives CASSLVDRSSYNEQFF.

V and J are TRBV7-3 and TRBJ2-1; 9 bases are shared with TRBD2. V was pared by 4 bases and J by 5 bases, with 6 bases of the junction left unmatched. Germline V gene lookup returns CDR1 SGHTA and CDR2 FQGTGA. This CDR3 comprises 15 residues. CDR3 amino acids: CASSSHSGSDNEQFF. CDR3 nucleotides: TGTGCCAGCAGCTCACATAGCGGGAGCGACAATGAGCAGTTCTTC.

The rearrangement uses TRBV18 and TRBJ2-5, with D hard to call. This CDR3 region has 15 residues. Trimming shortened V by 2 bases and J by 5 bases, and 15 bases separated the two germline ends. Germline loops: CDR1 KGHSH, CDR2 LQKENI. The CDR3 DNA sequence: TGTGCCAGCTCACCAAGCAGGTTTGATACGGAGACCCAGTACTTC. Protein: CASSPSRFDTETQYF.

This rearrangement joins TRBV7-2 to TRBJ1-2, with D unresolved. V was clipped by 5 bases and J by 2 bases, with 9 bases between them. Germline V gives CDR1 SGHTA, CDR2 FQGNSA. This CDR3 region has 13 residues. The CDR3 spells CASSARMNYGYTF. The CDR3 DNA is TGTGCCAGCAGCGCCAGGATGAACTATGGCTACACCTTC. The whole variable domain, filled in from reference TRBV7-2 and TRBJ1-2, reads GAGVSQSPSNKVTEKGKDVELRCDPISGHTALYWYRQSLGQGLEFLIYFQGNSAPDKSGLPSDRFSAERTGGSVSTLTIQRTQQEDSAVYLCASSARMNYGYTFGSGTRLTVV.

The rearrangement joins TRBV6-5 to TRBJ2-1; 13 positions match TRBD2. The CDR3 is made up of 16 amino acids. Germline CDR1 is MNHEY and CDR2 is SVGAGI. Trimming removed 2 bases from V and 9 bases from J; junction bases left unmatched: 7. CDR3 amino acids: CASSYVGLAGAGEQFF. In DNA, the CDR3 is TGTGCCAGCAGTTACGTCGGACTAGCGGGAGCGGGTGAGCAGTTCTTC.